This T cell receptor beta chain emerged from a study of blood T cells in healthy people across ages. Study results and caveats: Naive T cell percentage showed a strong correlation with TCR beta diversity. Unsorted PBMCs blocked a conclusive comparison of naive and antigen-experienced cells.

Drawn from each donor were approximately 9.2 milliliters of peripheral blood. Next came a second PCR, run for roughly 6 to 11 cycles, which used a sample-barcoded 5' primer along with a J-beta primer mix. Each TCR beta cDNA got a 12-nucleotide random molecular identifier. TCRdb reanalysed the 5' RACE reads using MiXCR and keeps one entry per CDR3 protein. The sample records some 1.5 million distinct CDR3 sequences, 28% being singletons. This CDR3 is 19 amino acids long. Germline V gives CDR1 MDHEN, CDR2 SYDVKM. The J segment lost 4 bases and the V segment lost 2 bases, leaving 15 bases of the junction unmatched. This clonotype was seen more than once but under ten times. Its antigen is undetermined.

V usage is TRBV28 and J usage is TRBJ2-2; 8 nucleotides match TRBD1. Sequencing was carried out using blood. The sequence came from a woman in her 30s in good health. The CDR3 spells CASSLPFWTGPGGTGELFF. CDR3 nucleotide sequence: TGTGCCAGCAGTTTACCCTTTTGGACAGGGCCAGGAGGCACCGGGGAGCTGTTTTTT.